What follows are 8 T cell receptor beta chains derived from one specimen sequenced in a study of blood T cells in healthy people across ages. A sample-barcoded 5' primer and a J-beta primer mix were used in a second PCR of roughly 7 to 11 cycles. TCRdb redid the calling of the 5' RACE reads with MiXCR, one entry per CDR3 protein. The sample includes 1.5 million to 2 million distinct CDR3 sequences, around 40% of them seen just once. The sequenced sample consisted of blood. The source of these receptors is a human donor in good health.

The chain links TRBV2 to TRBJ2-7, with no clear D. The CDR3 contains 12 residues. Germline assignment: CDR1 SNHLY and CDR2 FYNNEI. The V end lost 2 bases, the J end lost 5 bases, and 7 bases lay between the germline ends. The CDR3 sequence: CASSEWADEQYF. The CDR3 bases are TGTGCCAGCAGTGAATGGGCAGACGAGCAGTACTTC.

This clonotype has a handful of counts. The chain combines TRBV15 with TRBJ2-3; possibly TRBD1 or TRBD2 for D (5 bases each). The germline V gene encodes CDR1 LNHNV and CDR2 YYDKDF (reference sequence). V was cut by 0 bases and J by 0 bases, with 10 bases left in between. This CDR3 contains 16 residues. CDR3 sequence reads: CATSRDGWGSTDTQYF. DNA of the CDR3: TGTGCCACCAGCAGAGATGGATGGGGGAGCACAGATACGCAGTATTTT.

The table lists this clonotype with many counts. V and J are TRBV11-2 and TRBJ2-1; a possible D gene is TRBD2 (6 bases). Looked up from germline, CDR1 is SGHAT and CDR2 is FQNNGV. Trimming took off 3 bases at V and 2 bases at J, with 8 bases between the two ends. CDR3 size: 14 residues. In nucleotides, the CDR3 is TGTGCCAGCAGCTTGGAGGGTCCCTACAATGAGCAGTTCTTC. This gives the protein CASSLEGPYNEQFF.

This sequence joins TRBV5-4 and TRBJ1-6; D uncertain. Germline CDR1 SGHNT, CDR2 YYREEE (reference sequence). The V end lost 0 bases, the J end lost 10 bases, and 8 bases lay between the germline ends. The CDR3 covers 13 residues. CDR3 DNA: TGTGCCAGCAGCTTGGGTACGGAATCACCCCTCCACTTT. Encoded protein: CASSLGTESPLHF.

The chain uses TRBV9 and TRBJ2-3; D is uncertain. The V end was cut by 6 bases, the J end by 6 bases, with 17 bases between. CDR3 length: 14 residues. In germline, CDR1 is SGDLS, CDR2 YYNGEE. The chain's CDR3 is CASNPFPSPDTQYF. Here the CDR3 DNA reads TGTGCCAGCAATCCCTTTCCGTCCCCCGATACGCAGTATTTT.

The J gene is TRBJ1-1, the V gene TRBV27, with D perhaps TRBD1 (6 bases). V shed 5 bases and J shed 0 bases, with 16 bases lying between them. Germline V CDR1 and CDR2: MNHEY, SMNVEV (reference sequence). This CDR3 contains 16 residues. CDR3 nucleotides: TGTGCCAGCAGTCAGGCAGGGGCGGGGTTGAACACTGAAGCTTTCTTT. It encodes CASSQAGAGLNTEAFF.

This clonotype was detected a few times. The CDR3 reads CASSLGASRETQYF. The CDR3 nucleotides are TGTGCCAGCAGCTTAGGGGCTAGCAGGGAGACCCAGTACTTC. The genes are TRBV7-2 and TRBJ2-5, with D maybe TRBD2 (5 bases). Germline V gene data show CDR1 as SGHTA and CDR2 as FQGNSA. V shed 1 base and J shed 5 bases, with 11 bases lying between them. The CDR3 contains 14 residues.

The chain uses TRBV5-6 and TRBJ2-3; D perhaps matches TRBD2 (6 bases). The CDR3 length is 16 residues. V lost 2 bases, J lost 2 bases, and 15 bases lay in between. Germline values: CDR1 SGHDT, CDR2 YYEEEE. Written as DNA, the CDR3 is TGTGCCAGCAGCTTCGGGGTGGGGGGAAACACAGATACGCAGTATTTT. This translates into CASSFGVGGNTDTQYF.